This T cell receptor beta chain was captured in a study of CD8 T cells in ankylosing spondylitis. The study's findings and limits: Matched ankylosing spondylitis synovial fluid reportedly showed significant enrichment of disease-linked clones. Characteristic of ankylosing spondylitis blood, it appeared, was a TCR beta motif comprising roughly 8 highly homologous variants.

Using its own MiXCR run on the 5' RACE reads, TCRdb lists one record per CDR3 protein. The sample records approximately 150,000 distinct CDR3 sequences, around 32% being singletons. In regard to this clonotype: Its antigen is still unknown.

The V gene lost 1 base and the J gene lost 6 bases, with 13 bases spanning the gap. The CDR3 consists of 15 residues. Germline assignment: CDR1 SGHVS and CDR2 FNYEAQ. J is TRBJ1-5 and V is TRBV7-6, with unresolved D. The clonotype originates from a male donor with ankylosing spondylitis. Sequencing was carried out using synovial fluid, either unsorted or a sorted T cell fraction (not recorded which). CDR3 nucleotides: TGTGCCAGCAGCTTAGGGGCTTTGGGTGTTCAGCCCCAGCATTTT. Protein: CASSLGALGVQPQHF. The entire variable domain, with the rest obtained from reference TRBV7-6 and TRBJ1-5, is as follows: GAGVSQSPRYKVTKRGQDVALRCDPISGHVSLYWYRQALGQGPEFLTYFNYEAQQDKSGLPNDRFSAERPEGSISTLTIQRTEQRDSAMYRCASSLGALGVQPQHFGDGTRLSIL.